This is a list of T cell receptor beta chains from one sample in a study of technical replicates of blood from a handful of donors. Some clones are missing from TCRdb's copy, which holds only in-frame ones; the method was immunoSEQ multiplex PCR. Among more than 80,000 clones listed, approximately 95% were seen once. The specimen was T cells isolated from PBMCs. These receptors originate from a human donor in good health. Both conserved end residues are part of each CDR3. The D gene is left open where the match is weak. The size entry is marked missing in some rows and otherwise reads once, few, many or a size class.

TRBD1,13,.,TRBJ1-1,TRBV30,CAWSNSGGDEAFF,TGTGCCTGGAGTAACTCAGGGGGCGATGAAGCTTTCTTT
TRBD2,17,once,TRBJ2-1,TRBV4-1,CASSRASSGSAYNEQFF,TGCGCCAGCAGCCGCGCATCTAGCGGGTCTGCCTACAATGAGCAGTTCTTC
.,16,.,TRBJ2-7,TRBV5-4,CASSLSDAGLSYEQYF,TGTGCCAGCAGCTTGTCCGACGCGGGACTGTCCTACGAGCAGTACTTC
TRBD1,15,.,TRBJ1-1,TRBV19,CASSFRGPLNTEAFF,TGTGCCAGTAGTTTCAGGGGGCCATTGAACACTGAAGCTTTCTTT
.,11,.,TRBJ2-1,TRBV19,CATRLYNEQFF,TGTGCCACCAGGCTGTACAATGAGCAGTTCTTC
.,14,.,TRBJ2-1,TRBV9,CASSVVTGNNEQFF,TGTGCCAGCAGCGTAGTCACCGGGAACAATGAGCAGTTCTTC
.,14,.,TRBJ1-2,TRBV11-2,CASSPRGILGGYTF,TGTGCCAGCAGCCCCAGGGGTATATTGGGCGGCTACACCTTC
.,11,.,TRBJ2-5,TRBV20-1,CSASNRETQYF,TGCAGTGCTAGTAACCGGGAGACCCAGTACTTC
TRBD1,15,.,TRBJ1-2,TRBV5-5,CASSSGTGVDYGYTF,TGTGCCAGCAGCTCTGGGACAGGGGTGGACTATGGCTACACCTTC
.,14,.,TRBJ1-3,TRBV15,CATSRGLAGNTIYF,TGTGCCACCAGCAGAGGACTTGCGGGAAACACCATATATTTT
.,15,.,TRBJ2-1,TRBV9,CASSPLGSSYNEQFF,TGTGCCAGCAGCCCGCTAGGAAGCTCCTACAATGAGCAGTTCTTC
.,13,.,TRBJ2-7,TRBV5-1,CASSGALTYEQYF,TGCGCCAGCAGTGGTGCGTTGACCTACGAGCAGTACTTC
.,14,.,TRBJ1-1,TRBV27,CASSSEGLNTEAFF,TGTGCCAGCAGTTCGGAGGGGTTGAACACTGAAGCTTTCTTT
.,14,.,TRBJ1-2,TRBV14,CASSQEGLSYGYTF,TGTGCCAGCAGCCAAGAGGGCCTTTCCTATGGCTACACCTTC
.,12,once,TRBJ2-1,TRBV27,CASSLVNDEQFF,TGTGCCAGCAGTTTAGTTAATGATGAGCAGTTCTTC
TRBD2,14,.,TRBJ2-3,TRBV19,CASSPREGPYTQYF,TGTGCCAGTAGTCCGCGGGAGGGCCCATATACGCAGTATTTT
TRBD2,14,.,TRBJ2-1,TRBV4-3,CASSPGLADNEQFF,TGCGCCAGCAGCCCCGGACTAGCGGACAATGAGCAGTTCTTC
.,14,.,TRBJ2-7,TRBV27,CASSFRGSVDEQYF,TGTGCCAGCAGTTTCCGGGGTAGCGTCGACGAGCAGTACTTC
.,15,.,TRBJ2-7,TRBV28,CASSYDPGHAYEQYF,TGTGCCAGCAGTTATGATCCAGGGCATGCCTACGAGCAGTACTTC
.,13,.,TRBJ2-1,TRBV21-1,CASSKFRANEQFF,TGTGCCAGCAGCAAATTTCGCGCCAATGAGCAGTTCTTC
TRBD1,16,.,TRBJ1-5,TRBV27,CASSPLGQELNQPQHF,TGTGCCAGCAGTCCCCTAGGACAGGAACTGAATCAGCCCCAGCATTTT
.,16,once,TRBJ2-6,TRBV9,CASSVEFGSGANVLTF,TGTGCCAGCAGCGTAGAGTTCGGCTCTGGGGCCAACGTCCTGACTTTC
.,15,.,TRBJ1-3,TRBV18,CASSPPTASGNTIYF,TGTGCCAGCTCACCACCGACAGCCTCTGGAAACACCATATATTTT
TRBD1,13,.,TRBJ1-2,TRBV7-3,CASSSPRGIGYTF,TGTGCCAGCAGCTCCCCCAGGGGGATCGGCTACACCTTC
.,14,.,TRBJ2-3,TRBV30,CACGRGGSTDTQYF,TGTGCCTGCGGGAGAGGTGGAAGCACAGATACGCAGTATTTT
TRBD1,15,.,TRBJ2-2,TRBV6-5,CASSPAGQGPGELFF,TGTGCCAGCAGCCCGGCTGGACAGGGTCCCGGGGAGCTGTTTTTT
.,12,.,TRBJ1-5,TRBV30,CAWGHSNQPQHF,TGTGCCTGGGGACACTCCAATCAGCCCCAGCATTTT
.,12,few,TRBJ1-1,TRBV6-5,CASSYTGTEAFF,TGTGCCAGCAGTTACACGGGCACTGAAGCTTTCTTT